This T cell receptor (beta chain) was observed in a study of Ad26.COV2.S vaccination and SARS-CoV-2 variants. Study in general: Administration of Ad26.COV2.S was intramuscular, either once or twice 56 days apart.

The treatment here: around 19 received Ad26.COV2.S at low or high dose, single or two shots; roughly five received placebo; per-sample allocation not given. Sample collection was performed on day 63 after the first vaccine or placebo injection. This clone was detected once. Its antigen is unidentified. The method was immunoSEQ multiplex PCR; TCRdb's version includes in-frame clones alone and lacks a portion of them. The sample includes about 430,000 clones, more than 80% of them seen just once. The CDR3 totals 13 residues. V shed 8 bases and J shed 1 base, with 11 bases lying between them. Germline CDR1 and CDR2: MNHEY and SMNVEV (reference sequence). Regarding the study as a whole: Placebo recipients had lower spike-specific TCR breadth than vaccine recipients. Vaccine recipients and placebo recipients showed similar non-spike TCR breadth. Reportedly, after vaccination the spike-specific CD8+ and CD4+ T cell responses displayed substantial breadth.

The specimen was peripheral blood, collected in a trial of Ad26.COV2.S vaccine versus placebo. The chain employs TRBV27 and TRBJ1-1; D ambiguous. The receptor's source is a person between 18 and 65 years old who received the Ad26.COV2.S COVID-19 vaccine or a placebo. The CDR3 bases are TGTGCCAGCTTCCGGACGGGGAACACTGAAGCTTTCTTT. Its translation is CASFRTGNTEAFF.